This T cell receptor beta chain was documented in a study of siplizumab effects on memory and regulatory T cells. For a few donor pairs, CD4+ naive/memory and CD8+ naive/effector-memory/TEMRA unstimulated subsets were also sequenced. Points on this clone: What it recognizes is unknown.

Trimming left V 2 bases short and J 4 bases short, with 12 bases between. The CDR3 is 14 residues long. Germline loops: CDR1 SGDLS, CDR2 YYNGEE. Assay: immunoSEQ multiplex PCR; the TCRdb copy retains only in-frame clones and omits some. The sample carries about 91,000 clones, roughly 97% recorded once. Study-wide results and caveats: It seemed that naive T cells were more diverse than memory cells and were major contributors to the alloresponse.

The sample consisted of naive CD4+ T cells sorted from blood. The rearrangement links TRBV9 to TRBJ1-1; a weak D match, TRBD1 (5 bases). This clonotype was obtained from a human donor in good health. CDR3 amino acids: CASSVGTRGTEAFF. The CDR3 DNA reads as TGTGCCAGCAGCGTGGGGACTAGAGGCACTGAAGCTTTCTTT. Full variable domain (rest looked up from reference TRBV9 and TRBJ1-1): DSGVTQTPKHLITATGQRVTLRCSPRSGDLSVYWYQQSLDQGLQFLIQYYNGEERAKGNILERFSAQQFPDLHSELNLSSLELGDSALYFCASSVGTRGTEAFFGQGTRLTVV.